This TCR beta chain stems from a study of technical replicates of blood from four donors. Sequencing was performed with immunoSEQ multiplex PCR; in TCRdb, only in-frame clones are kept and a portion is missing. The sample lists over 80,000 clones, approximately 96% seen once, with roughly 0.33% in the top ten. In this sample, this clone turned up once. The CDR3 spans 12 residues. Germline CDR1 is GTSNPN and CDR2 is SVGIG (reference sequence). Trimming cost V 8 bases and J 0 bases, with 8 bases left between them. Sequencing was performed on T cells isolated from PBMCs. This clonotype was sampled from a human donor in good health. This chain links TRBV30 with TRBJ1-3; unclear D gene. The CDR3 here is CARTSSGNTIYF. CDR3 sequence (DNA): TGTGCCCGAACAAGCTCTGGAAACACCATATATTTT.